The clone carrying this T cell receptor (beta chain) appeared a single time. Its target is not known. The data were taken from a study of T cell responses to AZD1222 COVID-19 vaccine. V was pared by 0 bases and J by 4 bases, with 7 bases between. This CDR3 is 14 amino acids long. Germline V gene sequence: CDR1 MNHEY, CDR2 SVGAGI. The protocol was immunoSEQ multiplex PCR, while the TCRdb copy is restricted to in-frame clones and leaves out a portion. Among over 110,000 clones, 85% to 95% were seen once, and the ten largest hold approximately 2.6%. Whole-study findings and limits: Repertoire sampling was restricted to post-peak T cell response timepoints.

This sequence was found in an adult in good health. V and J are TRBV6-5 and TRBJ1-3; D unclear. The sample here was peripheral blood, taken on day 0 of AZD1222 vaccination. The CDR3: CASSYSSQGNTIYF. CDR3 nucleotide sequence: TGTGCCAGCAGTTACTCGAGTCAGGGAAACACCATATATTTT.